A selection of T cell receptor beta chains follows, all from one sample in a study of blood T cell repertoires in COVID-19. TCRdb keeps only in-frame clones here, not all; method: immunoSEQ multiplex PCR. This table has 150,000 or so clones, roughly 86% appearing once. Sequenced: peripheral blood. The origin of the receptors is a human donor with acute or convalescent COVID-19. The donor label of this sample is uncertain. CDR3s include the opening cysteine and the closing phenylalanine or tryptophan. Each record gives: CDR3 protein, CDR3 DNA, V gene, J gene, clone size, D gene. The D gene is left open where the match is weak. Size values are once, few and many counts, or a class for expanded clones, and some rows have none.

CDR3: CASSLVPGLQNTEAFF
DNA: TGTGCCAGCAGCTTAGTCCCGGGACTCCAGAACACTGAAGCTTTCTTT
V: TRBV7-2
J: TRBJ1-1
size: NA
D: NA

CDR3: CASSLVGGGAAGANVLTF
DNA: TGCGCCAGCAGCTTAGTAGGGGGAGGGGCAGCTGGGGCCAACGTCCTGACTTTC
V: TRBV5-1
J: TRBJ2-6
size: NA
D: NA

CDR3: CASSYSLLLAKNIQYF
DNA: TGTGCCAGCAGTTACTCTCTCTTACTAGCCAAAAACATTCAGTACTTC
V: TRBV6-5
J: TRBJ2-4
size: NA
D: NA

CDR3: CASSPDAIGEFF
DNA: TGTGCCAGCTCACCGGACGCTATCGGGGAGTTCTTC
V: TRBV18
J: TRBJ2-1
size: NA
D: NA

CDR3: CAWSGGGASGNTIYF
DNA: TGTGCCTGGAGTGGCGGGGGCGCTTCTGGAAACACCATATATTTT
V: TRBV30
J: TRBJ1-3
size: NA
D: NA

CDR3: CAWREGTEYGYTF
DNA: TGTGCCTGGAGGGAGGGGACAGAATACGGCTACACCTTC
V: TRBV30
J: TRBJ1-2
size: many
D: TRBD1

CDR3: CSARQGRSGAGTEAFF
DNA: TGCAGCGCCCGACAGGGGAGGTCGGGAGCTGGCACTGAAGCTTTCTTT
V: TRBV29-1
J: TRBJ1-1
size: NA
D: TRBD1

CDR3: CASSPGQGDEKLFF
DNA: TGTGCCAGCAGCCCTGGGCAGGGTGATGAAAAACTGTTTTTT
V: TRBV9
J: TRBJ1-4
size: NA
D: NA

CDR3: CASSLGARGQETQYF
DNA: TGCGCCAGCAGCTTGGGGGCTAGGGGCCAAGAGACCCAGTACTTC
V: TRBV5-1
J: TRBJ2-5
size: NA
D: NA

CDR3: CASSHWGGSSYNEQFF
DNA: TGTGCCAGCAGCCATTGGGGCGGGAGCTCCTACAATGAGCAGTTCTTC
V: TRBV14
J: TRBJ2-1
size: NA
D: TRBD2

CDR3: CAWSAPGTGVGNTIYF
DNA: TGTGCCTGGAGTGCCCCCGGGACAGGGGTCGGAAACACCATATATTTT
V: TRBV30
J: TRBJ1-3
size: few
D: TRBD1

CDR3: CASTQGVVETQYF
DNA: TGTGCCAGCACCCAGGGGGTCGTGGAGACCCAGTACTTC
V: TRBV11-2
J: TRBJ2-5
size: NA
D: TRBD1

CDR3: CASSSGALSNQPQHF
DNA: TGTGCCAGCAGTTCGGGAGCTCTTAGCAATCAGCCCCAGCATTTT
V: TRBV6-5
J: TRBJ1-5
size: few
D: NA

CDR3: CASSQDRVGYTF
DNA: TGTGCCAGCAGCCAAGACAGGGTCGGCTACACCTTC
V: TRBV3-1/TRBV3-2
J: TRBJ1-2
size: once
D: NA

CDR3: CASSRPGTSGGAGEQFF
DNA: TGTGCCAGCAGCCGACCCGGGACTAGCGGGGGGGCTGGTGAGCAGTTCTTC
V: TRBV3-1/TRBV3-2
J: TRBJ2-1
size: NA
D: TRBD2

CDR3: CASSPEFGTDTQYF
DNA: TGTGCCAGCTCACCTGAGTTTGGCACAGATACGCAGTATTTT
V: TRBV18
J: TRBJ2-3
size: once
D: NA